The 9 T cell receptor beta chains below come from one sample, sequenced in a study of blood T cell repertoires in COVID-19. Sequenced by immunoSEQ multiplex PCR; TCRdb stores in-frame clones only, minus some. Here the sample spans around 100,000 clones, roughly 79% being singletons. The sample was peripheral blood. These receptor sequences come from a woman between 65 and 79 years old with acute or convalescent COVID-19.

The chain has TRBV4-3 and TRBJ1-1; perhaps TRBD1 as D (6 bases). Germline V gene lookup returns CDR1 LGHNA and CDR2 YSLEER. The CDR3 runs to 15 residues. Trimming took 3 bases from V and 0 from J, leaving 11 bases between them. The CDR3 bases are TGCGCCAGCAGCCACACGGGGGGCATGAACACTGAAGCTTTCTTT. It translates to CASSHTGGMNTEAFF.

V gene TRBV2 combines with J gene TRBJ1-6; tentatively, D is TRBD1 (5 bases). V lost 10 bases and J lost 7, with 14 bases in between. Germline-derived CDR1 and CDR2 are SNHLY and FYNNEI. This CDR3 has 13 amino acids. The CDR3 loop is CATYEDTNSPLHF. The DNA for the CDR3 is TGTGCCACCTATGAGGACACCAATTCACCCCTCCACTTT.

This chain connects TRBV7-2 to TRBJ2-1; 7 bases are a match to TRBD1. The V and J ends lost 5 bases and 12 bases, in that order; junction bases with no gene match: 7. The V gene's germline CDR1 is SGHTA and CDR2 FQGNSA. CDR3 length: 12 residues. In DNA form, the CDR3 reads TGTGCCAGCAGCACCAGACAGGGTTTGCAGTTCTTC. It is translated as CASSTRQGLQFF.

The chain employs TRBV7-2 and TRBJ1-3; TRBD1 might be the D (5 bases). CDR3 length equals 18 residues. CDR1 is SGHTA and CDR2 is FQGNSA in the germline V gene. V lost 3 bases and J lost 0, with 18 bases in between. CDR3 nucleotides: TGTGCCAGCAGCTTTTATAGGATCGGGGGTTTCTCTGGAAACACCATATATTTT. This codes for CASSFYRIGGFSGNTIYF.

This clone was observed once. The V call is TRBV7-8, the J call TRBJ2-3; D is perhaps TRBD1 (5 bases). This CDR3 has 12 amino acids. The ends were cut back, 5 bases at V and 10 bases at J, with 13 bases in the middle. The germline V gene encodes CDR1 SGHVS and CDR2 FQNEAQ. The CDR3 protein is CASSKIGDSQYF. In DNA form, the CDR3 reads TGTGCCAGCAGCAAAATAGGGGATTCGCAGTATTTT.

The chain carries TRBV15 and TRBJ2-1; weak D call: TRBD2 (6 bases). This CDR3 comprises 18 residues. Trimming left V 0 bases short and J 5 bases short, with 20 bases between. Germline V gene lookup returns CDR1 LNHNV and CDR2 YYDKDF (reference sequence). The CDR3: CATSRDPFGGRLNNEQFF. DNA of the CDR3: TGTGCCACCAGCAGAGACCCATTTGGAGGGAGATTAAACAATGAGCAGTTCTTC.

The chain employs TRBV2 and TRBJ1-4; TRBD1 might be the D (5 bases). Trimming stripped 10 bases from V and 3 bases from J, with 15 bases between. This CDR3 comprises 14 residues. The V gene's germline CDR1 is SNHLY and CDR2 FYNNEI. CDR3 loop: CATTVGGANEKLFF. In nucleotides, the CDR3 is TGTGCCACCACGGTAGGAGGGGCTAATGAAAAACTGTTTTTT.

This clone has a handful of counts. V usage is TRBV28 and J usage is TRBJ2-2, with 7 nucleotides matching TRBD1. This CDR3 is built from 15 residues. The ends lost 10 bases at V and 0 bases at J; junction bases unmatched: 8. The germline V gene encodes CDR1 MDHEN and CDR2 SYDVKM. The CDR3 sequence is CATRQGPSNTGELFF. Written as DNA, the CDR3 is TGTGCCACCCGACAGGGACCCTCGAACACCGGGGAGCTGTTTTTT.

CDR3 sequence reads: CATRRRGGYTGELFF. Here the CDR3 DNA reads TGTGCCACCAGGAGGCGGGGAGGCTACACCGGGGAGCTGTTTTTT. The genes are TRBV24-1 and TRBJ2-2, with a possible D match to TRBD2 (6 bases). CDR3 length: 15 residues. The germline gives CDR1 KGHDR, CDR2 SFDVKD. The V end was cut by 7 bases, the J end by 3 bases, with 14 bases between.